These T cell receptor beta chains were read from a single sample in a study of shared clonotypes between healthy human individuals. Profiling relied on immunoSEQ multiplex PCR, and the TCRdb table lists in-frame clones only, not all of them. The sample gives approximately 2.3 million clones, 90% to 95% of which show up once; under 0.45% is in the top ten. The specimen sequenced was naive CD4+ T cells from PBMCs. These receptors were collected from a man between 18 and 35 years old in good health. Some clones in this sample may be carry-over from other donors' samples. CDR3s include the opening cysteine and the closing phenylalanine or tryptophan. Each record gives: J gene, clone size, D gene, V gene, CDR3 protein, CDR3 DNA. A D gene is named only where the DNA matches it firmly. Rows may omit the clone size; those that give it use once, few, many or a size class.

j_call: TRBJ2-5; clone_size: .; d_call: .; v_call: TRBV6-6; cdr3_aa: CASSPGSQETQYF; cdr3_nt: TGTGCCAGCAGCCCCGGGAGCCAAGAGACCCAGTACTTC
j_call: TRBJ1-1; clone_size: .; d_call: TRBD1; v_call: TRBV9; cdr3_aa: CASSPWTGGNTEAFF; cdr3_nt: TGTGCCAGCAGCCCGTGGACAGGGGGCAACACTGAAGCTTTCTTT
j_call: TRBJ1-2; clone_size: .; d_call: TRBD1; v_call: TRBV6-6; cdr3_aa: CASSYSPTGTGDGYTF; cdr3_nt: TGTGCCAGCAGTTACTCACCCACCGGGACAGGGGACGGCTACACCTTC
j_call: TRBJ2-5; clone_size: .; d_call: TRBD2; v_call: TRBV7-2; cdr3_aa: CASRLTSGVMYQETQYF; cdr3_nt: TGTGCCAGCAGACTGACTAGCGGGGTCATGTACCAAGAGACCCAGTACTTC
j_call: TRBJ1-3; clone_size: .; d_call: .; v_call: TRBV30; cdr3_aa: CAWSLGLVDTIYF; cdr3_nt: TGTGCCTGGAGTCTTGGCTTAGTGGACACCATATATTTT
j_call: TRBJ2-3; clone_size: .; d_call: .; v_call: TRBV5-4; cdr3_aa: CASSLATDTQYF; cdr3_nt: TGTGCCAGCAGCTTGGCCACAGATACGCAGTATTTT
j_call: TRBJ2-1; clone_size: .; d_call: .; v_call: TRBV5-1; cdr3_aa: CASSLMLTGPNEQFF; cdr3_nt: TGCGCCAGCAGCTTGATGCTGACAGGACCCAATGAGCAGTTCTTC
j_call: TRBJ1-2; clone_size: .; d_call: .; v_call: TRBV18; cdr3_aa: CASSPEDTYPGGYTF; cdr3_nt: TGTGCCAGCTCACCAGAGGACACTTACCCGGGTGGCTACACCTTC
j_call: TRBJ2-3; clone_size: .; d_call: TRBD1; v_call: TRBV28; cdr3_aa: CASSDPGQGSDTQYF; cdr3_nt: TGTGCCAGCAGCGACCCGGGACAGGGGTCAGATACGCAGTATTTT
j_call: TRBJ2-3; clone_size: .; d_call: .; v_call: TRBV6-1; cdr3_aa: CASSDGYTDTQYF; cdr3_nt: TGTGCCAGCAGTGACGGGTATACAGATACGCAGTATTTT
j_call: TRBJ1-2; clone_size: once; d_call: .; v_call: TRBV5-1; cdr3_aa: CASRLVGRDYTF; cdr3_nt: TGCGCCAGCAGATTAGTGGGGAGAGACTACACCTTC
j_call: TRBJ1-5; clone_size: once; d_call: .; v_call: TRBV19; cdr3_aa: CASSMGGYSNQPQHF; cdr3_nt: TGTGCCAGTAGTATGGGCGGCTATAGCAATCAGCCCCAGCATTTT
j_call: TRBJ1-1; clone_size: few; d_call: .; v_call: TRBV18; cdr3_aa: CASSPTTYTEAFF; cdr3_nt: TGTGCCAGCTCACCAACGACATACACTGAAGCTTTCTTT
j_call: TRBJ1-3; clone_size: .; d_call: .; v_call: TRBV7-2; cdr3_aa: CASSPRSGANTIYF; cdr3_nt: TGTGCCAGCAGCCCACGTTCGGGGGCGAACACCATATATTTT
j_call: TRBJ2-2; clone_size: .; d_call: TRBD2; v_call: TRBV19; cdr3_aa: CASSSLGGRITGELFF; cdr3_nt: TGTGCCAGTAGCTCCCTCGGCGGGAGAATCACCGGGGAGCTGTTTTTT
j_call: TRBJ2-1; clone_size: .; d_call: .; v_call: TRBV2; cdr3_aa: CASSWTRLEQFF; cdr3_nt: TGTGCCAGCAGCTGGACGCGACTTGAGCAGTTCTTC
j_call: TRBJ2-3; clone_size: .; d_call: .; v_call: TRBV28; cdr3_aa: CASSPSGSSTDTQYF; cdr3_nt: TGTGCCAGCAGTCCCAGCGGAAGCAGCACAGATACGCAGTATTTT
j_call: TRBJ2-5; clone_size: once; d_call: .; v_call: TRBV6-1; cdr3_aa: CASSETGSGTQYF; cdr3_nt: TGTGCCAGCAGTGAAACGGGCAGTGGGACCCAGTACTTC
j_call: TRBJ2-3; clone_size: .; d_call: .; v_call: TRBV11-2; cdr3_aa: CASAPGDTQYF; cdr3_nt: TGTGCCAGCGCCCCCGGGGATACGCAGTATTTT
j_call: TRBJ1-4; clone_size: .; d_call: .; v_call: TRBV18; cdr3_aa: CASSKSANEKLFF; cdr3_nt: TGTGCCAGCTCCAAGTCAGCTAATGAAAAACTGTTTTTT
j_call: TRBJ2-5; clone_size: .; d_call: .; v_call: TRBV11-3; cdr3_aa: CASSPGPQETQYF; cdr3_nt: TGTGCCAGCAGCCCGGGACCGCAAGAGACCCAGTACTTC
j_call: TRBJ2-1; clone_size: .; d_call: TRBD2; v_call: TRBV2; cdr3_aa: CASTGTSGPYNEQFF; cdr3_nt: TGTGCCAGCACCGGGACTAGCGGCCCATACAATGAGCAGTTCTTC
j_call: TRBJ1-2; clone_size: .; d_call: .; v_call: TRBV4-2; cdr3_aa: CASSQGRSGVGYTF; cdr3_nt: TGTGCCAGCAGCCAAGGGCGGTCGGGGGTTGGCTACACCTTC
j_call: TRBJ2-7; clone_size: .; d_call: TRBD1; v_call: TRBV7-2; cdr3_aa: CASSLGQGYYEQYF; cdr3_nt: TGTGCCAGCAGCCTAGGACAGGGCTACTACGAGCAGTACTTC
j_call: TRBJ2-7; clone_size: .; d_call: TRBD1; v_call: TRBV4-2; cdr3_aa: CASSRTGAGSYPLSYEQYF; cdr3_nt: TGTGCCAGCAGCAGGACAGGGGCTGGGTCTTATCCTCTCTCCTACGAGCAGTACTTC
j_call: TRBJ2-7; clone_size: .; d_call: TRBD1; v_call: TRBV10-3; cdr3_aa: CAISESTGGDEQYF; cdr3_nt: TGTGCCATCAGTGAGTCGACAGGGGGGGACGAGCAGTACTTC
j_call: TRBJ2-5; clone_size: .; d_call: .; v_call: TRBV4-1; cdr3_aa: CASSPPAQLATQYF; cdr3_nt: TGCGCCAGCAGCCCCCCCGCCCAATTGGCGACCCAGTACTTC
j_call: TRBJ2-5; clone_size: .; d_call: .; v_call: TRBV7-8; cdr3_aa: CASSFQGQETQYF; cdr3_nt: TGTGCCAGCAGCTTTCAAGGGCAAGAGACCCAGTACTTC
j_call: TRBJ2-1; clone_size: .; d_call: TRBD1; v_call: TRBV30; cdr3_aa: CAWTPVGTGLFF; cdr3_nt: TGTGCCTGGACTCCGGTAGGGACAGGGCTGTTCTTC
j_call: TRBJ2-7; clone_size: .; d_call: TRBD1; v_call: TRBV9; cdr3_aa: CASNRQGVDEQYF; cdr3_nt: TGTGCCAGCAACCGACAGGGAGTCGACGAGCAGTACTTC
j_call: TRBJ2-7; clone_size: .; d_call: .; v_call: TRBV5-4; cdr3_aa: CASSLEGSRWGAF; cdr3_nt: TGTGCCAGCAGCCTAGAGGGTTCACGGTGGGGGGCTTTC
j_call: TRBJ2-7; clone_size: .; d_call: TRBD1; v_call: TRBV7-2; cdr3_aa: CASSLLRTGGDEQYF; cdr3_nt: TGTGCCAGCAGCTTATTAAGGACAGGGGGCGACGAGCAGTACTTC
j_call: TRBJ2-7; clone_size: .; d_call: TRBD2; v_call: TRBV27; cdr3_aa: CASSFSGTSDSREQYF; cdr3_nt: TGTGCCAGCAGTTTTTCCGGGACTAGCGATTCTCGGGAGCAGTACTTC
j_call: TRBJ2-1; clone_size: .; d_call: .; v_call: TRBV7-3; cdr3_aa: CASRLSSYNEQFF; cdr3_nt: TGTGCCAGCAGACTTAGCTCCTACAATGAGCAGTTCTTC
j_call: TRBJ1-6; clone_size: .; d_call: .; v_call: TRBV6-5; cdr3_aa: CASSYSMEGSSPLHF; cdr3_nt: TGTGCCAGCAGTTACTCGATGGAGGGGTCTTCACCCCTCCACTTT
j_call: TRBJ1-2; clone_size: .; d_call: TRBD1; v_call: TRBV10-3; cdr3_aa: CATSRDRGWDGYTF; cdr3_nt: TGTGCCACATCTCGGGACAGGGGATGGGATGGCTACACCTTC
j_call: TRBJ2-7; clone_size: .; d_call: TRBD2; v_call: TRBV20-1; cdr3_aa: CSARGREEQYF; cdr3_nt: TGCAGTGCTAGAGGGCGGGAGGAGCAGTACTTC
j_call: TRBJ2-1; clone_size: many; d_call: TRBD2; v_call: TRBV6-4; cdr3_aa: CASSDSLAGDYNEQFF; cdr3_nt: TGTGCCAGCAGTGACTCTCTAGCGGGAGACTACAATGAGCAGTTCTTC
j_call: TRBJ2-2; clone_size: .; d_call: TRBD1; v_call: TRBV10-2; cdr3_aa: CASRSGTGNTGELFF; cdr3_nt: TGCGCCAGCAGGTCCGGGACAGGGAACACCGGGGAGCTGTTTTTT
j_call: TRBJ2-7; clone_size: .; d_call: TRBD2; v_call: TRBV28; cdr3_aa: CASRPDSGRDGYYEQYF; cdr3_nt: TGTGCCAGCAGGCCCGACAGCGGGAGAGACGGGTACTACGAGCAGTACTTC
j_call: TRBJ2-7; clone_size: .; d_call: .; v_call: TRBV28; cdr3_aa: CASSPLTSYEQYF; cdr3_nt: TGTGCCAGCAGTCCGTTGACTAGCTACGAGCAGTACTTC
j_call: TRBJ2-3; clone_size: .; d_call: TRBD2; v_call: TRBV4-1; cdr3_aa: CASSQVGVFSKREFADTQYF; cdr3_nt: TGCGCCAGCAGCCAAGTCGGCGTATTTTCGAAGCGGGAGTTTGCAGATACGCAGTATTTT
j_call: TRBJ2-6; clone_size: .; d_call: TRBD1; v_call: TRBV29-1; cdr3_aa: CSVTTGKHSGANVLTF; cdr3_nt: TGCAGCGTCACGACAGGGAAACACTCTGGGGCCAACGTCCTGACTTTC
j_call: TRBJ1-1; clone_size: few; d_call: .; v_call: TRBV6-6; cdr3_aa: CASRHELGGEAFF; cdr3_nt: TGTGCCAGCAGACATGAACTCGGCGGTGAAGCTTTCTTT
j_call: TRBJ1-4; clone_size: few; d_call: .; v_call: TRBV10-3; cdr3_aa: CAISDSGQTNEKLFF; cdr3_nt: TGTGCCATCAGTGACTCAGGGCAGACAAATGAAAAACTGTTTTTT
j_call: TRBJ2-7; clone_size: .; d_call: TRBD1; v_call: TRBV19; cdr3_aa: CASSIPGQGYYEQYF; cdr3_nt: TGTGCCAGTAGTATTCCTGGACAGGGATACTACGAGCAGTACTTC
j_call: TRBJ2-7; clone_size: .; d_call: .; v_call: TRBV28; cdr3_aa: CASSLRTREQYF; cdr3_nt: TGTGCCAGCAGTTTAAGGACAAGGGAGCAGTACTTC
j_call: TRBJ1-1; clone_size: .; d_call: .; v_call: TRBV27; cdr3_aa: CASSLTGRTEAFF; cdr3_nt: TGTGCCAGCAGTTTAACAGGGAGAACTGAAGCTTTCTTT
j_call: TRBJ1-1; clone_size: .; d_call: .; v_call: TRBV5-1; cdr3_aa: CASSLNDREAFF; cdr3_nt: TGCGCCAGCAGCTTGAATGACCGTGAAGCTTTCTTT
j_call: TRBJ2-7; clone_size: .; d_call: .; v_call: TRBV5-4; cdr3_aa: CASSLAQGAYEQYF; cdr3_nt: TGTGCCAGCAGCTTGGCACAGGGCGCCTACGAGCAGTACTTC
j_call: TRBJ1-2; clone_size: few; d_call: .; v_call: TRBV29-1; cdr3_aa: CSVEDNSYGYTF; cdr3_nt: TGCAGCGTAGAGGACAACTCCTATGGCTACACCTTC
j_call: TRBJ2-1; clone_size: .; d_call: .; v_call: TRBV5-6; cdr3_aa: CASSRVGRSSYNEQFF; cdr3_nt: TGTGCCAGCAGCCGGGTAGGGCGGAGCTCCTACAATGAGCAGTTCTTC
j_call: TRBJ1-2; clone_size: .; d_call: TRBD1; v_call: TRBV4-3; cdr3_aa: CASSHPGQGGIGYTF; cdr3_nt: TGCGCCAGCAGCCATCCGGGACAGGGGGGTATTGGCTACACCTTC
j_call: TRBJ2-1; clone_size: .; d_call: .; v_call: TRBV7-2; cdr3_aa: CASSSRPVIYNEQFF; cdr3_nt: TGTGCCAGCAGCTCTAGACCCGTGATCTACAATGAGCAGTTCTTC
j_call: TRBJ1-5; clone_size: .; d_call: TRBD1; v_call: TRBV30; cdr3_aa: CAWSRTGVNQPQHF; cdr3_nt: TGTGCCTGGAGCCGGACAGGGGTCAATCAGCCCCAGCATTTT